Sequencing of this T cell receptor beta chain was carried out in a study of blood T cell repertoires in COVID-19. Trimming at V came to 2 bases and at J to 6 bases, leaving 2 bases not matched to a gene. The CDR3 has 14 residues. The germline V gene has CDR1 SGHTA and CDR2 FQGTGA. The repertoire was sequenced with immunoSEQ multiplex PCR; TCRdb's copy has only in-frame clones and lacks some. The sample includes fewer than 450,000 clones, about nine tenths of them seen just once. This sequence joins TRBV7-3 and TRBJ2-1, with 9 bases fitting TRBD2. This TCR came from a woman in her 70s with COVID-19, enrolled during active disease. Sequencing was done on a sample of peripheral blood. The CDR3 DNA reads TGTGCCAGCAGCTTAGCGGGGGGGACCAATGAGCAGTTCTTC. The encoded protein is CASSLAGGTNEQFF.